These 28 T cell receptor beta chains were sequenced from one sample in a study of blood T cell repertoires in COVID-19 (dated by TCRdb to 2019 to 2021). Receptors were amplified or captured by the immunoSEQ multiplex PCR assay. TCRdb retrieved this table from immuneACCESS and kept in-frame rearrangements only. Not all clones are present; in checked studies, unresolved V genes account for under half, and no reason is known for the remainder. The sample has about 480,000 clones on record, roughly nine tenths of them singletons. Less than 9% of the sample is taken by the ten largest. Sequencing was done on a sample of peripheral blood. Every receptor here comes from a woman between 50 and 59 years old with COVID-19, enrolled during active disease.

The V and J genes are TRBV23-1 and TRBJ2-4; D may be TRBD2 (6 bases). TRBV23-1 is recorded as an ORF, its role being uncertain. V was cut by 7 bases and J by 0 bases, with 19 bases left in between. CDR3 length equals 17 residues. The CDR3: CASTDAGKSRAKNIQYF. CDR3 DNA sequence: TGCGCCAGCACCGACGCGGGGAAATCGAGAGCCAAAAACATTCAGTACTTC.

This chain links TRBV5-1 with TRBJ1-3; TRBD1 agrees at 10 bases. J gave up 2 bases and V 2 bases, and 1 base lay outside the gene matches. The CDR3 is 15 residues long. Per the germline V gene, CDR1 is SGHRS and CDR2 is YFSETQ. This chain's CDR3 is CASSFDRGPGNTIYF. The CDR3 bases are TGCGCCAGCAGCTTCGACAGGGGGCCTGGAAACACCATATATTTT.

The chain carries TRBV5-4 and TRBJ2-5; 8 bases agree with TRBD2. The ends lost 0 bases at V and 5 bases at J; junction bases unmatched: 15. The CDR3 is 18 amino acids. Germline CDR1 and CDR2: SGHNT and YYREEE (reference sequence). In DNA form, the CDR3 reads TGTGCCAGCAGCTTGGGGGCCGGTAGCGGGGCCCCGAGGGAGACCCAGTACTTC. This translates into CASSLGAGSGAPRETQYF. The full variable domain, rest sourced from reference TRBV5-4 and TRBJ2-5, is ETGVTQSPTHLIKTRGQQVTLRCSSQSGHNTVSWYQQALGQGPQFIFQYYREEENGRGNFPPRFSGLQFPNYSSELNVNALELDDSALYLCASSLGAGSGAPRETQYFGPGTRLLVL.

The CDR3 is CSVEVGGGNYGYTF. CDR3 in DNA: TGCAGCGTTGAAGTTGGGGGCGGGAACTATGGCTACACCTTC. The V call is TRBV29-1, the J call TRBJ1-2; D may be TRBD1 (6 bases). The CDR3 is 14 residues long. V lost 1 base and J 2 bases, leaving 11 bases between the germline ends. Per the germline V gene, CDR1 is SQVTM and CDR2 is ANQGSEA.

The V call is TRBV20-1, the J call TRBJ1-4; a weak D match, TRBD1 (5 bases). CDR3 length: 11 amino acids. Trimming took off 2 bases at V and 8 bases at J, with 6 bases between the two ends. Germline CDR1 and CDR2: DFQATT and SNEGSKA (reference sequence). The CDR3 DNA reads TGCAGTGCTAGACGACAGGAAAAACTGTTTTTT. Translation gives CSARRQEKLFF.

CDR3 sequence reads: CSARAQGATFF. The CDR3 DNA follows: TGCAGTGCTAGAGCCCAGGGGGCAACGTTCTTC. V and J are TRBV20-1 and TRBJ2-1; 8 positions match TRBD1. Losses at the gene ends were 1 base for V and 15 bases for J; bases not matched to a gene: 5. This CDR3 comprises 11 residues. Germline CDR1 is DFQATT and CDR2 is SNEGSKA (reference sequence).

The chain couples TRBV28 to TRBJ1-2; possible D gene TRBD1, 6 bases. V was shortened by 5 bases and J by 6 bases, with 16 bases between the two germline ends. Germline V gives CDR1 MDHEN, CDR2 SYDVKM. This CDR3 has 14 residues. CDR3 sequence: CASSPQGHLNGYTF. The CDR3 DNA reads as TGTGCCAGCAGTCCCCAGGGACACCTCAATGGCTACACCTTC.

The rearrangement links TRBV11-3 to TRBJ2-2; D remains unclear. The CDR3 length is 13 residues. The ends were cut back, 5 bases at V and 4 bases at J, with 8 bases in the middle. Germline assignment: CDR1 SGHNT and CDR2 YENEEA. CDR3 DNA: TGTGCCAGCAGCCCCGTAGCCACCGGGGAGCTGTTTTTT. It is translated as CASSPVATGELFF. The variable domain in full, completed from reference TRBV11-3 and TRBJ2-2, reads EAGVVQSPRYKIIEKKQPVAFWCNPISGHNTLYWYLQNLGQGPELLIRYENEEAVDDSQLPKDRFSAERLKGVDSTLKIQPAELGDSAVYLCASSPVATGELFFGEGSRLTVL.

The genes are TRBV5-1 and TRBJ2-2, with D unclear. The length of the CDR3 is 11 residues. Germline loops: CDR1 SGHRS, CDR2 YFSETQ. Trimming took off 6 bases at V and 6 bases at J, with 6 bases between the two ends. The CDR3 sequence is CASIPAGELFF. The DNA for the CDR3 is TGCGCCAGCATCCCAGCCGGGGAGCTGTTTTTT.

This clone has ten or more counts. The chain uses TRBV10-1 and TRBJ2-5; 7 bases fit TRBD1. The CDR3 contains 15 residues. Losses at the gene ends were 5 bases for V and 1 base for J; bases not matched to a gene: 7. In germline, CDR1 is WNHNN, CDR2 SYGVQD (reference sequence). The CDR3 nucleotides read TGCGCCAGCAGTTACAACCGGGACAGCCAAGAGACCCAGTACTTC. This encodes CASSYNRDSQETQYF.

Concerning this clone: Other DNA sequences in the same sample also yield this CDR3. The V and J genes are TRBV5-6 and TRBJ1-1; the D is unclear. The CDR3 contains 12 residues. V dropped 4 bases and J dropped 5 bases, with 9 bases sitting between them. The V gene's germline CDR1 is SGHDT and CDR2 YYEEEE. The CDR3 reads CASSLGSTEAFF. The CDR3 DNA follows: TGTGCCAGCAGCCTAGGATCGACTGAAGCTTTCTTT.

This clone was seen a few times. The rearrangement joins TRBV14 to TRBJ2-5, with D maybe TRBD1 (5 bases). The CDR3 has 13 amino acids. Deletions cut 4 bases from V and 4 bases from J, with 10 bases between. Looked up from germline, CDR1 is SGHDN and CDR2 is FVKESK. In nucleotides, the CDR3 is TGTGCCAGCAGCCCCCTAGGGGCAGAGACCCAGTACTTC. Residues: CASSPLGAETQYF.

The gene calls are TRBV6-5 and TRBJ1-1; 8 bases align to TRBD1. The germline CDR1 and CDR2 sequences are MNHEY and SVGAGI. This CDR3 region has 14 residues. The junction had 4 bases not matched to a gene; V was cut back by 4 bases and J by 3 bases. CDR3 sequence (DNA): TGTGCCAGCAGTTCAACAGGGGGGGACACTGAAGCTTTCTTT. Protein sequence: CASSSTGGDTEAFF.

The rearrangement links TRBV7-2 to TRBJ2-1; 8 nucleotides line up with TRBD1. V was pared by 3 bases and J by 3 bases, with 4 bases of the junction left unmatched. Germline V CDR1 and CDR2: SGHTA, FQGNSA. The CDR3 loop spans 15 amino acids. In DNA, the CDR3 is TGTGCCAGCAGCTTTCAGGGGGCAAACTACAATGAGCAGTTCTTC. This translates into CASSFQGANYNEQFF.

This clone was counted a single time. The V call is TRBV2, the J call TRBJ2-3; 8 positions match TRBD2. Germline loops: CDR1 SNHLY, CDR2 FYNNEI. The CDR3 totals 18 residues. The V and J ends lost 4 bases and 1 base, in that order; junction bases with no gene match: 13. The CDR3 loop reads CASSVRAGAGARTDTQYF. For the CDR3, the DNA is TGTGCCAGCAGTGTCAGGGCTGGAGCGGGGGCCCGCACAGATACGCAGTATTTT.

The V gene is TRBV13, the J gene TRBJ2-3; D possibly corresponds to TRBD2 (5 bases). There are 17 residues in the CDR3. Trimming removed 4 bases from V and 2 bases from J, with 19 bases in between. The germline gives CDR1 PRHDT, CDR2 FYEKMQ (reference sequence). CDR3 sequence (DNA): TGTGCCAGCAGCTCCGAGACAAACCGGGATTTCACAGATACGCAGTATTTT. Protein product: CASSSETNRDFTDTQYF.

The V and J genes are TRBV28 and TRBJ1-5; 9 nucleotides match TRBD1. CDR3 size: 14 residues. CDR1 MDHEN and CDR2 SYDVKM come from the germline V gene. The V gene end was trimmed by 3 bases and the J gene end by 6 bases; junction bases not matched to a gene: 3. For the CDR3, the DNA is TGTGCCAGCAGTTTGGGACAGGGTGGTCAGCCCCAGCATTTT. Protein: CASSLGQGGQPQHF.

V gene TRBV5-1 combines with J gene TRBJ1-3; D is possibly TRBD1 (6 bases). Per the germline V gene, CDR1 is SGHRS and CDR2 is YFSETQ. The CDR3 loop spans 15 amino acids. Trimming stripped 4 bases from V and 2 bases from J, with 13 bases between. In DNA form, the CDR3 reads TGCGCCAGCAGCAGGGCAGGGGAAACTGGAAACACCATATATTTT. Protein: CASSRAGETGNTIYF.

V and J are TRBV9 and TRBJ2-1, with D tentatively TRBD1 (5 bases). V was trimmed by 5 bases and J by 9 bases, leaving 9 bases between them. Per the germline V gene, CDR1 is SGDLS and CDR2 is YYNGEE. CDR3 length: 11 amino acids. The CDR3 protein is CASSRGGEQFF. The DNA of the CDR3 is TGTGCCAGCAGTAGGGGTGGTGAGCAGTTCTTC.

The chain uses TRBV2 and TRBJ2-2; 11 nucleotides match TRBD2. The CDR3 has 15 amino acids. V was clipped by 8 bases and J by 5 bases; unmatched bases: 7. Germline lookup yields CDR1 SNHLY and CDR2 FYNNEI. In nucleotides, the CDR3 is TGTGCCAGCCGTAGCGGGGGGGCCGGGACCGGGGAGCTGTTTTTT. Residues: CASRSGGAGTGELFF.

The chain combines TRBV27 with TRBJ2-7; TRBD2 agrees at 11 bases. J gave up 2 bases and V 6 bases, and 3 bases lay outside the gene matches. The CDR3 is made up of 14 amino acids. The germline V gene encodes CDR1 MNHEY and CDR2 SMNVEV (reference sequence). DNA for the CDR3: TGTGCCAGCAGCACTAGCGGGGGACCCTACGAGCAGTACTTC. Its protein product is CASSTSGGPYEQYF.

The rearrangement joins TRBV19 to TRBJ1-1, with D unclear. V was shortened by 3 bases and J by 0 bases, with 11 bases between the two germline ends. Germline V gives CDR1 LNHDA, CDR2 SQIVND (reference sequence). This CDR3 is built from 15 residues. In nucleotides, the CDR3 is TGTGCCAGTAGTATGACACCAGTCCTGAACACTGAAGCTTTCTTT. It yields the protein CASSMTPVLNTEAFF.

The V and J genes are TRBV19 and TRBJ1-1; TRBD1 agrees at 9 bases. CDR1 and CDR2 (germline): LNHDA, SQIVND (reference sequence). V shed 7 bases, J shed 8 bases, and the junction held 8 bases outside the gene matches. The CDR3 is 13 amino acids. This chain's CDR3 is CASNIGTGLEAFF. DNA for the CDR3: TGTGCCAGTAATATCGGGACAGGGCTAGAAGCTTTCTTT.

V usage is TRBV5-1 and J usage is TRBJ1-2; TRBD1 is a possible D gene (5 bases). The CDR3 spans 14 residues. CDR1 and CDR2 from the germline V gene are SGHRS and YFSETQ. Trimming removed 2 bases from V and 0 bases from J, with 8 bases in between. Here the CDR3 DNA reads TGCGCCAGCAGCTTAGACAGCGCTAACTATGGCTACACCTTC. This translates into CASSLDSANYGYTF.

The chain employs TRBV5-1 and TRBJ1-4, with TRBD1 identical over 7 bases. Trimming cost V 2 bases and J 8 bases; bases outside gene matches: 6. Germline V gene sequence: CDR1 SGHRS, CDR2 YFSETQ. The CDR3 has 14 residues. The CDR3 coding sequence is TGCGCCAGCAGCTTACAGGGGCAGGTCGAAAAACTGTTTTTT. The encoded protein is CASSLQGQVEKLFF.

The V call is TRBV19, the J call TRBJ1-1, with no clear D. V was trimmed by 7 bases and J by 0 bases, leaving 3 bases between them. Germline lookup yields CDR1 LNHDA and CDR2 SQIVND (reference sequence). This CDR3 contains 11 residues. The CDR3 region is CASIMNTEAFF. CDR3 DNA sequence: TGTGCCAGTATAATGAACACTGAAGCTTTCTTT.

The CDR3 is CASSSSTDTQYF. The CDR3 nucleotides read TGTGCCAGCAGCTCGTCCACAGATACGCAGTATTTT. The chain has TRBV5-6 and TRBJ2-3; D remains unclear. Deletions cut 3 bases from V and 2 bases from J, with 4 bases between. CDR1 is SGHDT and CDR2 is YYEEEE in the germline V gene. The CDR3 runs to 12 residues.

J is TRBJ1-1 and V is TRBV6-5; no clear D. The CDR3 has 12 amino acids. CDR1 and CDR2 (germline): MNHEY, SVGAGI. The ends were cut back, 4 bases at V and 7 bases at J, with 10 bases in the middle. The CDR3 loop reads CASSSPFYEAFF. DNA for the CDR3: TGTGCCAGCAGTTCCCCGTTTTATGAAGCTTTCTTT.